The following is a TCR beta chain sequence with its context. This clonotype was seen many times. Its binding antigen is unknown. No base quality information exists; no much larger clone differs at one position. Amplification of TCR beta CDR3 regions was carried out from RNA transcripts. The first round of RT-PCR for the TCR CDR3 was performed with the HTBI primer set and the Qiagen OneStep RT-PCR kit. Libraries were constructed in a second round of multiplex PCR, after which size selection and purification were performed. Paired-end sequencing of the libraries was performed with 100 bp reads on an Illumina HiSeq2000. The paper's processing steps were these. SOAPnuke was used to process the raw data, removing reads that contained adapters or uncalled bases, had a mean Phred below 15, or lacked an exact match to the constant primer or identifier. COPE v1.2.5 was used to merge the high-quality paired reads, and each unique nucleotide sequence was defined as a clonotype. MiTCR v1.1 was used to align clonotypes to the IMGT TRBV, TRBD and TRBJ reference segments. The analysis included only V-J combinations with a frequency above 0.0001, which together covered 99% to 99.2% of the repertoires. A TCS score was defined as the ratio between F50 (clonal expansion) and ExV (chaos), using BLOSUM62-based TCRdist between CDR3 peptides within each V-J. Welch's t-statistics and random forest reduced roughly 500 V-J features to 13, which were used in a naive Bayes classifier (R e1071). The public reads were reprocessed in TCRdb via fastp at Q25 and MiXCR, keeping in-frame beta chains. Rows with one shared CDR3 protein collapse into an entry with the most common genes and DNA. The V and J calls follow TCRdb's processing rather than the paper's. The sample data list about 360,000 distinct CDR3 sequences, and roughly 13% of these were observed just once. The ten most abundant clones make up 9.2% of the sample.

Trimming at the junction amounts to 2 bases on V and 4 bases on J, and the germline ends lie 8 bases apart. Reading from cysteine to phenylalanine, the CDR3 counts 14 amino acids. Here the CDR3 DNA is all that survives: 42 bases in frame from base 1. Per the germline V gene, MNHEY is the CDR1 and SVGAGI is the CDR2. The source of the sample is a study of T cells in Graves' hyperthyroidism and ophthalmopathy (dated by TCRdb to between 2017 and 2020). The study in broad terms: Peripheral blood was sampled at the time of initial diagnosis, prior to any treatment. The approximately 100 discovery patients were divided at random into training and test sets in a 7:3 ratio. The paper reports TCR Vbeta CDR3 sequencing of some 140 peripheral blood samples: around 45 ophthalmopathy, under 85 hyperthyroidism and 17 progressor patients. A discovery cohort of roughly 96 patients, about 44 with Graves' ophthalmopathy and more than 55 with stable Graves' hyperthyroidism, was used to find distinguishing TCR V-J signatures. Once sampling was done, hyperthyroidism patients were given methimazole at a starting dose of 30 mg daily, whereas ophthalmopathy patients were given high-dose intravenous methylprednisolone. Whether ophthalmopathy could be predicted prospectively was tested in an independent validation cohort made up of under 20 hyperthyroidism patients plus 17 patients who later progressed to ophthalmopathy. The study also compared thyroid tissue and blood T-cell repertoires from 5 to 7 Graves' hyperthyroidism patients. Results and caveats for the whole study, not just this receptor: During validation, the model predicted progression to ophthalmopathy a median of about 6.3 months ahead of onset, with almost 71% sensitivity and 72% to 85% specificity. Most expanded thyroid clonotypes (frequency above 0.001) were also found in blood, which suggests that blood repertoires may mirror thyroid immune responses. Ophthalmopathy was separated from stable hyperthyroidism by a 13 V-J signature model, with around 90% sensitivity and about 81% specificity obtained in cross-validation and 80%/75% obtained in testing. Sample size was not statistically predetermined, and blinding of investigators to group allocation was not performed.

Stable Graves' hyperthyroidism was defined as no progression to ophthalmopathy during 18 months of follow-up. Hyperthyroidism patients were newly diagnosed, with disease duration under 2 months, and aged 18 to 65 years. The study excluded patients with uncontrolled infections, other autoimmune diseases, pregnancy or lactation. Diagnoses were based on clinical symptoms, serum thyroxine and TRAb, thyroid ultrasound and orbital computed tomography. PBMCs were separated from 8 to 10 ml of fresh peripheral blood using Ficoll-Paque density gradient centrifugation. Total RNA was extracted with Trizol reagent, and quality was checked on an Agilent 2100 Bioanalyzer.

The chain is made from TRBV6-5 and TRBJ1-4; matching of 5 bases hints at TRBD1 as the D gene. The receptor was isolated from a woman aged 18-30 years with Graves' hyperthyroidism. Input material: blood. The base sequence is TGTGCCAGCAGTTACAACAGGAATAATGAAAAACTGTTTTTT. Its coded protein is CASSYNRNNEKLFF.